This T cell receptor (beta chain) was obtained from a study of blood T cell repertoires in COVID-19. As for the study in general: Sites in the United States, Italy and Spain provided acute and convalescent COVID-19 samples. Sample material is recorded as cDNA or gDNA derived from T cells, B-cell-depleted T cells, or PBMCs.

This CDR3 comprises 16 residues. V dropped 3 bases and J dropped 0; count of bases not matched to a gene: 6. Germline V gene lookup returns CDR1 SGHDN and CDR2 FVKESK. In the source study's methods: Scientists estimated how many nucleated cells there were by amplifying reference gene primers. This table comes from immunoSEQ multiplex PCR, and its TCRdb copy is limited to in-frame clones, with some not included. V, J and clone size are taken as reported in that table, and D and trimming were inferred from the DNA itself. The sample includes about 140,000 clones, about 70% of them seen just once. The receptor was isolated from a man aged 80 or over with acute or convalescent COVID-19. Sequences were obtained from peripheral blood. This rearrangement joins TRBV14 to TRBJ2-5; 8 positions match TRBD1. The DNA for the CDR3 is TGTGCCAGCAGCCATCGGACAGGGATGTACCAAGAGACCCAGTACTTC. The encoded protein is CASSHRTGMYQETQYF.